The source of this T cell receptor (beta chain) is a study of T-cell reconstitution after alpha-beta-depleted transplantation in children. The library targeted TCRbeta and was prepared with unique molecular identifiers. TCRdb reanalysed the PCR reads using MiXCR and keeps one entry per CDR3 protein. The data hold a few hundred thousand distinct CDR3 sequences, with about 9.4% observed a single time. Here the sequenced sample was PBMCs from the stem cell graft donor, taken from the stem cell graft. The source is a human donor who donated a stem cell graft to a child with acute lymphoblastic leukemia.

The CDR3 protein is CASSKTGPRQPQHF. In nucleotides, the CDR3 is TGTGCCAGCAGCAAGACAGGCCCTCGGCAGCCCCAGCATTTT. The chain couples TRBV7-6 to TRBJ1-5; a weak D match, TRBD1 (6 bases). Germline loops: CDR1 SGHVS, CDR2 FNYEAQ. The CDR3 extends over 14 amino acids. The V and J ends lost 5 bases and 7 bases respectively, with 15 bases between them.